The rows below give T cell receptor beta chains drawn from one sample of a study of T cell changes during pregnancy in multiple sclerosis. Produced via immunoSEQ multiplex PCR; TCRdb's table is partial and in-frame only. The sample consists of some 100,000 clones, 90% to 95% of them appearing once. The source was peripheral blood, collected before pregnancy. The receptors were gathered from a female donor with multiple sclerosis, enrolled in a pregnancy study. Both conserved end residues are part of each CDR3.

V gene: TRBV6-1; J gene: TRBJ2-7; CDR3 protein: CASSQGPYEQYF
V gene: TRBV11-2; J gene: TRBJ2-6; CDR3 protein: CASSLVGRGNPGANVLTF
V gene: TRBV28; J gene: TRBJ2-1; CDR3 protein: CASGQAVAGIRRDEQFF
V gene: TRBV5-5; J gene: TRBJ1-4; CDR3 protein: CASSAGKQGSSEKLFF
V gene: TRBV5-5; J gene: TRBJ2-7; CDR3 protein: CASSLETFSYSYEQYF
V gene: TRBV6-5; J gene: TRBJ1-1; CDR3 protein: CASSYTNRGRAEAFF
V gene: TRBV4-1; J gene: TRBJ1-5; CDR3 protein: CASSQDTGYNQPQHF
V gene: TRBV6-5; J gene: TRBJ1-4; CDR3 protein: CASSKETNEKLFF
V gene: TRBV30; J gene: TRBJ2-3; CDR3 protein: CAHSPAGGPTDTQYF
V gene: TRBV2; J gene: TRBJ1-1; CDR3 protein: CASSEEGATLNTEAFF
V gene: TRBV6-1; J gene: TRBJ2-5; CDR3 protein: CASMRGRATETQYF
V gene: TRBV19; J gene: TRBJ2-1; CDR3 protein: CASMGQYRNEQFF
V gene: TRBV6-6; J gene: TRBJ2-1; CDR3 protein: CASSYPAGEDEQFF
V gene: TRBV11-2; J gene: TRBJ2-7; CDR3 protein: CASSLGRGAIYEQYF
V gene: TRBV9; J gene: TRBJ2-1; CDR3 protein: CASSVASGRGQTSYNEQFF
V gene: TRBV28; J gene: TRBJ2-2; CDR3 protein: CASSFSSGELFF
V gene: TRBV7-6; J gene: TRBJ2-7; CDR3 protein: CASSPWTSGTWTSYEQYF
V gene: TRBV11-2; J gene: TRBJ2-7; CDR3 protein: CASSFGTSGRATYEQYF
V gene: TRBV2; J gene: TRBJ2-3; CDR3 protein: CASRTQGMADTQYF
V gene: TRBV5-4; J gene: TRBJ2-1; CDR3 protein: CASSLGGVADNEQFF
V gene: TRBV11-1; J gene: TRBJ2-1; CDR3 protein: CASSLRAGGFYEQFF
V gene: TRBV7-9; J gene: TRBJ2-7; CDR3 protein: CASSFPGTYEQYF
V gene: TRBV4-3; J gene: TRBJ2-7; CDR3 protein: CASSPDINRGTYEQYF
V gene: TRBV18; J gene: TRBJ2-2; CDR3 protein: CASSVPTANTGELFF
V gene: TRBV19; J gene: TRBJ2-2; CDR3 protein: CASRAGTGELFF
V gene: TRBV15; J gene: TRBJ1-1; CDR3 protein: CATSREGAVNTEAFF
V gene: TRBV11-2; J gene: TRBJ1-1; CDR3 protein: CASSAGTGGFPNTEAFF
V gene: TRBV7-3; J gene: TRBJ2-2; CDR3 protein: CASSPLAGANTGELFF